Shown below are 26 T cell receptor beta chains from a single sample sequenced in a study of cytomegalovirus exposure and HLA in healthy donors. Use of 60 Vbeta and 13 Jbeta primers characterized the PCR. TCRdb keeps only in-frame clones here, not all; method: immunoSEQ multiplex PCR. The repertoire consists of 95,000 to 100,000 clones, with over 70% occurring once and the leading ten covering over 9.5%. What was sequenced was PBMCs. The receptors here all came from a man in his fifties in good health and CMV-seronegative.

The chain recombines TRBV30 with TRBJ2-1; TRBD2 matches 9 bases. This CDR3 is built from 14 residues. Trimming at V came to 5 bases and at J to 8 bases, leaving 10 bases not matched to a gene. The V gene's germline CDR1 is GTSNPN and CDR2 SVGIG (reference sequence). The CDR3 spells CAWSRGLAADEQFF. The CDR3, as DNA: TGTGCCTGGTCCAGGGGACTAGCTGCCGATGAGCAGTTCTTC.

Details on this clone: The CDR3 ends on some other residue instead of the conserved phenylalanine or tryptophan, so this is likely a read error. Because the CDR3's place on the DNA is in doubt, the DNA is left out and the CDR3 is given as listed by TCRdb. This sequence joins TRBV5-1 and TRBJ2-6; TRBD1, the D gene given by the table, was not confirmed from the DNA. In germline, CDR1 is SGHRS, CDR2 YFSETQ. The CDR3 sequence runs 8 residues, both termini included. The CDR3 is CASTWGQI.

V gene TRBV9 combines with J gene TRBJ2-1; possible D gene TRBD1, 5 bases. CDR1 and CDR2 from the germline V gene are SGDLS and YYNGEE. This CDR3 contains 14 residues. Trimming stripped 0 bases from V and 5 bases from J, with 9 bases between. The CDR3 here is CASSVGQINNEQFF. In DNA form, the CDR3 reads TGTGCCAGCAGCGTAGGACAGATAAACAATGAGCAGTTCTTC.

The rearrangement joins TRBV28 to TRBJ2-1; 7 nucleotides align to TRBD2. V trimming: 3 bases; J trimming: 8 bases; junction bases outside the gene matches: 10. The germline gives CDR1 MDHEN, CDR2 SYDVKM. CDR3 size: 15 residues. This chain's CDR3 is CASSLGGSKRDEQFF. CDR3 DNA sequence: TGTGCCAGCAGTTTGGGCGGGAGTAAGCGCGATGAGCAGTTCTTC.

The rearrangement uses TRBV5-1 and TRBJ2-3; a possible D gene is TRBD1 (6 bases). Germline CDR1 is SGHRS and CDR2 is YFSETQ. V was pared by 0 bases and J by 5 bases, with 13 bases between. The CDR3 runs to 15 residues. CDR3 bases: TGCGCCAGCAGCTTGGACAGGGTTGGAATAGATACGCAGTATTTT. Protein product: CASSLDRVGIDTQYF.

The V and J genes are TRBV28 and TRBJ2-7; TRBD1 agrees at 10 bases. CDR3 length: 13 amino acids. CDR1 is MDHEN, CDR2 SYDVKM, per germline. V was clipped by 7 bases and J by 7 bases; unmatched bases: 7. CDR3: CASNRDRGGEQYF. The CDR3 DNA sequence: TGTGCCAGCAACCGGGACAGGGGAGGTGAGCAGTACTTC.

The V and J genes are TRBV7-6 and TRBJ2-1; 12 bases fit TRBD2. The CDR3 consists of 16 residues. The V gene end was trimmed by 0 bases and the J gene end by 6 bases; junction bases not matched to a gene: 3. Germline CDR1 and CDR2: SGHVS and FNYEAQ. The CDR3 DNA follows: TGTGCCAGCAGCTTAGCGACTAGCGGGAGTCGCAATGAGCAGTTCTTC. Its translation is CASSLATSGSRNEQFF.

This clone has just a few counts. V gene TRBV11-2 combines with J gene TRBJ2-3; a weak D match, TRBD1 (6 bases). CDR3 length: 16 residues. Germline V gene data show CDR1 as SGHAT and CDR2 as FQNNGV. Trimming removed 2 bases at V and 6 bases at J, with 18 bases between. The DNA for the CDR3 is TGTGCCAGCAGCTTACTTGGGGGACGAAGGGGGGATACGCAGTATTTT. As protein: CASSLLGGRRGDTQYF.

The chain carries TRBV28 and TRBJ2-7; 7 bases match TRBD2. CDR1 is MDHEN and CDR2 is SYDVKM in the germline V gene. Trimming cost V 7 bases and J 3 bases; bases outside gene matches: 6. CDR3 length: 13 residues. The CDR3, as DNA: TGTGCCAGCATGCGGGAGATTGGCTACGAGCAGTACTTC. Protein product: CASMREIGYEQYF.

This clone has just one count. This chain links TRBV27 with TRBJ2-7; D is possibly TRBD1 (5 bases). The CDR3 covers 15 residues. Germline loops: CDR1 MNHEY, CDR2 SMNVEV (reference sequence). V was clipped by 2 bases and J by 7 bases, with 18 bases between them. The CDR3 coding sequence is TGTGCCAGCAGTTTAATGGCAGGGCCGTCGATGGAGCAGTACTTC. This gives the protein CASSLMAGPSMEQYF.

This sequence joins TRBV4-2 and TRBJ2-2; 7 bases match TRBD2. CDR1 and CDR2 from the germline V gene are LGHNA and YNFKEQ. The J segment lost 5 bases and the V segment lost 0 bases, leaving 6 bases of the junction unmatched. This CDR3 comprises 16 residues. CDR3 residues: CASSQDQRGPTGELFF. DNA of the CDR3: TGTGCCAGCAGCCAAGATCAGCGGGGCCCTACCGGGGAGCTGTTTTTT.

This clone was observed a handful of times. V gene TRBV6-6 combines with J gene TRBJ1-5, with a weak D call TRBD1 (5 bases). The CDR3 is 15 residues long. V lost 6 bases, J lost 6 bases, and 18 bases lay in between. Germline V lookup: CDR1 MNHNY, CDR2 SVGAGI (reference sequence). CDR3 coding DNA: TGTGCCAGCAGACCCGACGGGGGGAGATCTCAGCCCCAGCATTTT. It codes for CASRPDGGRSQPQHF.

The rearrangement joins TRBV7-9 to TRBJ2-1; a weak D match, TRBD1 (6 bases). V was shortened by 4 bases and J by 0 bases, with 16 bases between the two germline ends. This CDR3 is 17 amino acids long. Germline loops: CDR1 SEHNR, CDR2 FQNEAQ (reference sequence). CDR3 protein: CASSSQDRHASYNEQFF. The CDR3 DNA is TGTGCCAGCAGCTCACAAGACAGGCATGCCTCCTACAATGAGCAGTTCTTC. Combining the CDR3 with reference TRBV7-9 and TRBJ2-1 gives the whole variable domain DTGVSQNPRHKITKRGQNVTFRCDPISEHNRLYWYRQTLGQGPEFLTYFQNEAQLEKSRLLSDRFSAERPKGSFSTLEIQRTEQGDSAMYLCASSSQDRHASYNEQFFGPGTRLTVL.

The rearrangement links TRBV9 to TRBJ2-1, with 7 bases matching TRBD2. This CDR3 is built from 16 residues. The germline V gene encodes CDR1 SGDLS and CDR2 YYNGEE. After removal of 0 bases from V and 6 bases from J, the junction contained 9 bases not matched to a gene. In nucleotides, the CDR3 is TGTGCCAGCAGCGTAGAATTGTCGGGGGGTCGCAATGAGCAGTTCTTC. Amino acids: CASSVELSGGRNEQFF.

V is TRBV5-6 and J is TRBJ2-3, with D tentatively TRBD2 (7 bases). The germline CDR1 and CDR2 sequences are SGHDT and YYEEEE. Trimming left V 0 bases short and J 4 bases short, with 15 bases between. The CDR3 spans 16 residues. CDR3 bases: TGTGCCAGCAGCTTGGCGGCGGGGGCCCAGGCAGATACGCAGTATTTT. Translation gives CASSLAAGAQADTQYF.

The chain recombines TRBV27 with TRBJ1-6; possibly TRBD1 for D (6 bases). The CDR3 runs 16 residues. V lost 8 bases and J 5 bases, leaving 19 bases between the germline ends. Germline CDR1 and CDR2: MNHEY and SMNVEV (reference sequence). The CDR3 protein is CASSPRGHLNNSPLHF. CDR3 coding DNA: TGTGCCAGCTCCCCCAGGGGACACCTTAATAATTCACCCCTCCACTTT.

The V gene is TRBV5-1, the J gene TRBJ2-5; 9 bases match TRBD2. Germline V gene lookup returns CDR1 SGHRS and CDR2 YFSETQ. This CDR3 comprises 15 residues. J lost 4 bases, V lost 0 bases, and 4 bases had no gene match. CDR3 DNA: TGCGCCAGCAGCTTGGGCGGGGGGGCCAGAGAGACCCAGTACTTC. Amino acids: CASSLGGGARETQYF.

CDR3: CASSWTSNTEAFF. The CDR3 DNA sequence: TGCGCCAGCAGCTGGACTTCGAACACTGAAGCTTTCTTT. The chain has TRBV5-1 and TRBJ1-1; D not certain. V lost 3 bases and J 1 base, leaving 7 bases between the germline ends. The CDR3 length is 13 residues. Germline lookup yields CDR1 SGHRS and CDR2 YFSETQ. The variable domain in full, completed from reference TRBV5-1 and TRBJ1-1, reads KAGVTQTPRYLIKTRGQQVTLSCSPISGHRSVSWYQQTPGQGLQFLFEYFSETQRNKGNFPGRFSGRQFSNSRSEMNVSTLELGDSALYLCASSWTSNTEAFFGQGTRLTVV.

This clone showed up just once. This sequence joins TRBV14 and TRBJ2-2, with no clear D. This CDR3 spans 13 amino acids. Germline CDR1 reads SGHDN; CDR2 reads FVKESK. The V end was cut by 4 bases, the J end by 6 bases, with 9 bases between. In nucleotides, the CDR3 is TGTGCCAGCAGCCCGGTCCGGTCCGGGGAGCTGTTTTTT. As protein: CASSPVRSGELFF.

The J gene is TRBJ1-6, the V gene TRBV19, with TRBD1 as a possible D gene (6 bases). CDR3 length: 16 amino acids. Between the trimmed V and J ends, which lost 3 bases and 6 bases, there was a span of 15 bases. CDR1 is LNHDA, CDR2 SQIVND, per germline (reference sequence). DNA for the CDR3: TGTGCCAGTAGTATCCTCTCGCCAGGGGCTAATTCACCCCTCCACTTT. Its protein is CASSILSPGANSPLHF.

The chain carries TRBV6-5 and TRBJ2-3; 14 positions agree with TRBD2. The length of the CDR3 is 16 residues. After removal of 4 bases from V and 1 base from J, the junction contained 1 base not matched to a gene. Germline values: CDR1 MNHEY, CDR2 SVGAGI. The CDR3 DNA follows: TGTGCCAGCAGTTGGGGACTAGCGGGAGGCACAGATACGCAGTATTTT. This translates into CASSWGLAGGTDTQYF.

The chain combines TRBV5-1 with TRBJ1-1, with D possibly being TRBD1 (5 bases). Trimming took off 2 bases at V and 5 bases at J, with 10 bases between the two ends. This CDR3 comprises 13 residues. Germline V lookup: CDR1 SGHRS, CDR2 YFSETQ. For the CDR3, the DNA is TGCGCCAGCAGCTTCGAGGGGAGGACTGAAGCTTTCTTT. The encoded protein is CASSFEGRTEAFF.

The rearrangement joins TRBV7-3 to TRBJ2-7; a weak D match, TRBD2 (5 bases). CDR3 size: 18 residues. The germline gives CDR1 SGHTA, CDR2 FQGTGA. V was trimmed by 5 bases and J by 0 bases, leaving 23 bases between them. The CDR3: CASSHAWANQTSSYEQYF. The CDR3 bases are TGTGCCAGCAGCCACGCTTGGGCCAACCAAACTAGCTCCTACGAGCAGTACTTC.

A word on this clone: The same CDR3 is also encoded by other DNA sequences in this sample. The rearrangement joins TRBV6-6 to TRBJ1-1; D not certain. Trimming removed 5 bases at V and 1 base at J, with 11 bases between. The V gene's germline CDR1 is MNHNY and CDR2 SVGAGI (reference sequence). CDR3 length: 14 residues. CDR3 amino acids: CASSLPRPNTEAFF. In nucleotides, the CDR3 is TGTGCCAGCAGTCTGCCCAGGCCGAACACTGAAGCTTTCTTT.

This chain joins TRBV4-1 and TRBJ2-5; 10 bases align to TRBD1. The end of the DNA fits TRBJ2-7 better, so the J call may be wrong. This CDR3 has 15 amino acids. The germline gives CDR1 MGHRA, CDR2 YSYEKL. The CDR3 is CASSQDRGTFYEQYF. The CDR3 DNA reads TGCGCCAGCAGCCAGGACAGGGGGACCTTCTACGAGCAGTACTTC.

The CDR3 region is CASSSSLPTDTQYF. In DNA, the CDR3 is TGTGCCAGCAGCTCTAGCCTTCCCACAGATACGCAGTATTTT. The genes are TRBV28 and TRBJ2-3; D might be TRBD2 (5 bases). CDR1 and CDR2 (germline): MDHEN, SYDVKM. This CDR3 has 14 residues. The V and J ends lost 6 bases and 2 bases respectively, with 12 bases between them.